These 6 T cell receptor beta chains share one sample of origin, sequenced in a study of cytomegalovirus exposure and HLA in healthy donors. PCR involved 60 Vbeta and 13 Jbeta primers. Sequencing used immunoSEQ multiplex PCR; TCRdb keeps in-frame clones, though not all of them. The data contain about 140,000 clones, 80% of them singletons. Sequencing was performed on PBMCs. The receptors stem from a man younger than 40 in good health and CMV-seronegative.

This clone was seen just once. V and J are TRBV6-1 and TRBJ1-4, with a weak D call TRBD1 (5 bases). V was cut by 6 bases and J by 0 bases, with 8 bases left in between. Per germline, CDR1 MNHNS and CDR2 SASEGT. The CDR3 extends over 14 amino acids. The chain's CDR3 is CASRKQATNEKLFF. The CDR3 DNA sequence: TGTGCCAGCAGGAAACAGGCAACTAATGAAAAACTGTTTTTT.

V is TRBV6-1 and J is TRBJ2-7; 7 positions agree with TRBD2. The V segment lost 4 bases and the J segment 4 bases; nucleotides outside the gene matches: 1. This CDR3 comprises 12 residues. Per the germline V gene, CDR1 is MNHNS and CDR2 is SASEGT. The CDR3 nucleotides are TGTGCCAGCAGTGGGGGGGGGTACGAGCAGTACTTC. Amino acids: CASSGGGYEQYF.

V gene TRBV14 combines with J gene TRBJ1-1; D remains unclear. The V end was cut by 1 base, the J end by 7 bases, with 16 bases between. In germline, CDR1 is SGHDN, CDR2 FVKESK. There are 15 residues in the CDR3. CDR3: CASSQVIGGALEAFF. CDR3 DNA sequence: TGTGCCAGCAGCCAAGTTATAGGAGGAGCTCTTGAAGCTTTCTTT.

J is TRBJ2-5 and V is TRBV7-8, with a tentative D call TRBD2 (6 bases). The CDR3 extends over 17 amino acids. V lost 1 base and J lost 2, with 17 bases in between. Germline V lookup: CDR1 SGHVS, CDR2 FQNEAQ. The CDR3 bases are TGTGCCAGCAGCTTAGTCCGGGTAGCGGTGAATCAAGAGACCCAGTACTTC. Amino acids: CASSLVRVAVNQETQYF.

The chain is built from TRBV2 and TRBJ1-5; 7 nucleotides line up with TRBD1. Looked up from germline, CDR1 is SNHLY and CDR2 is FYNNEI. With 8 bases clipped from V and 0 bases from J, the junction kept 7 bases outside the gene matches. This CDR3 has 15 amino acids. CDR3 DNA sequence: TGTGCCAGCTGTTTCGACAGGGCTAGCAATCAGCCCCAGCATTTT. The encoded protein is CASCFDRASNQPQHF.

CDR3 sequence: CASSSRSGRGYEQYF. The CDR3 nucleotides read TGTGCCAGTAGTTCCCGTAGCGGGAGAGGGTACGAGCAGTACTTC. V usage is TRBV19 and J usage is TRBJ2-7; 9 bases are a match to TRBD2. The V gene's germline CDR1 is LNHDA and CDR2 SQIVND (reference sequence). The CDR3 consists of 15 residues. Losses at the gene ends were 5 bases for V and 4 bases for J; bases not matched to a gene: 9.